What follows describes a single TCR beta chain. This receptor's antigen is unknown. It has no much larger one-base neighbor in the sample; base qualities were not kept. This record comes from a study of chemoradiotherapy in HPV16-positive cancers (dated by TCRdb to between 2021 and 2023). Background for the entire study: Using functional T-cell assays on cells from a couple of HPV16-positive patients, the researchers defined candidate HPV-specific T-cell clones and common TCR motifs. The study asked whether T-cell immunity against the HPV oncoproteins E6 and E7 changes during chemoradiotherapy and whether it affects survival. The candidate HPV-specific TCRs and motifs were subsequently tracked in TCR repertoires obtained from roughly 78 patients with HPV-related cancers. What the research found in general, with its limitations: Expansion of candidate HPV-specific clones and E7-related TCR motifs was observed in the tumor microenvironment during treatment, whereas no such expansion was observed for non-HPV-specific T cells. Among HPV16-positive patients, expansion of HPV-responsive T cells during chemoradiotherapy was associated with better recurrence-free survival. The survival association was reported for HPV16-positive patients, and the functional definition of HPV-specific T cells was derived from only two HPV16-positive patients.

Repertoires were sampled multiple times during chemoradiotherapy, which allowed clonal expansion in the tumor microenvironment to be followed. The library was prepared using the immunoSEQ multiplex PCR assay. The clones in this table, taken by TCRdb from immuneACCESS, are in-frame only. Not every clone is retained; where verified, under half of the shortfall comes from an unresolved V gene, and the cause of the rest is unknown. This sample is represented by approximately 8,500 clones; 55% to 75% of them were singletons. Of the sample, around 33% falls within the top ten clones. The sequence was collected from a human donor with HPV-associated anogenital cancer. Specimen collection occurred from a patient who underwent chemoradiotherapy.

The nucleotide sequence is given as TGCGCCAGCAGTTCGACAGCAACTAATGAAAAACTGTTTTTT. This encodes CASSSTATNEKLFF. Here the chain combines TRBV5-1 and TRBJ1-4; TRBD1 is possibly the D segment (5 matching bases). There are 14 amino acids in the CDR3, from cysteine to phenylalanine inclusive. Of the read, only the CDR3 DNA is kept; its 42 bases are in frame from base 1. V is reduced by 5 bases and J by 0 bases, leaving a spacing of 8 bases between them. Based on the germline V gene, the CDR1 and CDR2 sequences are SGHRS and YFSETQ.